This T cell receptor (beta chain) was retrieved from a study of blood T cell repertoires in COVID-19. The wider study: Both acute and convalescent COVID-19 samples were obtained from the United States, Italy and Spain. PBMCs, B-cell-depleted T cells, or T cells were the source of the cDNA or gDNA that made up the material.

Per the study methods: The authors estimated nucleated cell counts from reference gene primer amplification. Clones were sequenced by immunoSEQ multiplex PCR, and TCRdb holds only the in-frame ones, with some missing. The V and J calls and clone size are taken from that table; D and trimming were inferred from the DNA. The sample shows 240,000 or so clones, 87% of them seen only once. V shed 4 bases and J shed 3 bases, with 16 bases lying between them. The CDR3 is made up of 15 amino acids. The chain uses TRBV23-1 and TRBJ2-7; tentatively, D is TRBD1 (6 bases). TRBV23-1 is labeled an ORF, and its function is uncertain. The sample comprised peripheral blood. The origin of this receptor is a man aged 60-69 years who had recovered from COVID-19. CDR3 protein: CASSRPRDNIYEQYF. The DNA of the CDR3 is TGCGCCAGCAGTCGCCCTCGGGACAATATCTACGAGCAGTACTTC.